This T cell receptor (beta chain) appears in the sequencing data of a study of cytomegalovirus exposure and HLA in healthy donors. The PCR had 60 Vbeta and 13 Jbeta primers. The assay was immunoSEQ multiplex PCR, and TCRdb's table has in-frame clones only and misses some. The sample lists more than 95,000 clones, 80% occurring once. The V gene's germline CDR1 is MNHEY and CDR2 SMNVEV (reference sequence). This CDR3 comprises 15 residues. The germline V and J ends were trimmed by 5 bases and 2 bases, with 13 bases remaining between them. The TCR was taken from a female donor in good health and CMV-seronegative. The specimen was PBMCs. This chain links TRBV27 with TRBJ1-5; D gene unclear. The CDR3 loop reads CASSPLTGGNQPQHF. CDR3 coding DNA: TGTGCCAGCAGTCCGCTGACGGGAGGCAATCAGCCCCAGCATTTT.